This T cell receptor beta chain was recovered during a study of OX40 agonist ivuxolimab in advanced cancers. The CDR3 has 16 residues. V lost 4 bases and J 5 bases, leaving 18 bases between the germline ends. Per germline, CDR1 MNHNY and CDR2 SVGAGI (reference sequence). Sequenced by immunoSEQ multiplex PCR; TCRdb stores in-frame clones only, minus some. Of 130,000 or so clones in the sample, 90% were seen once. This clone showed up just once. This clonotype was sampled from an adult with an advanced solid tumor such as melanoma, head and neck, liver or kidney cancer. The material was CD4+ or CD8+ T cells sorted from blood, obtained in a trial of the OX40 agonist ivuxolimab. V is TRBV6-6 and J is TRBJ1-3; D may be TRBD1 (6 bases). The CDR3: CASSSQEGQGRNTIYF. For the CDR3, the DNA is TGTGCCAGCAGTTCCCAAGAGGGGCAGGGGCGAAACACCATATATTTT.